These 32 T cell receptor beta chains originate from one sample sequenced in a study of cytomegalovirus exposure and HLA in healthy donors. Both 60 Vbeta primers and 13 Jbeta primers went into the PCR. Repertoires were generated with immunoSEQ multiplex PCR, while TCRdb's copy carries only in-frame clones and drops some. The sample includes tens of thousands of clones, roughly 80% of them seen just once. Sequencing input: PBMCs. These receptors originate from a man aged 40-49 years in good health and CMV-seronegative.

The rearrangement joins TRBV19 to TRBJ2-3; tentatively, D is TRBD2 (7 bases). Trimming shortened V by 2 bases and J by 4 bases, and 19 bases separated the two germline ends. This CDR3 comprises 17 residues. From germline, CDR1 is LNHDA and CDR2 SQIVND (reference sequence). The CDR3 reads CASSIPSGGGGADTQYF. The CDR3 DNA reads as TGTGCCAGTAGTATACCCAGCGGAGGCGGGGGCGCAGATACGCAGTATTTT.

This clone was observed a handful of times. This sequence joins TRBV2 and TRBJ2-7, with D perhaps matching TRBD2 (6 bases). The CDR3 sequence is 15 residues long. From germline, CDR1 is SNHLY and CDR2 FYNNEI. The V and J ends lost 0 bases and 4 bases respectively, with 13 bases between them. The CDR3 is CASSEARASVYEQYF. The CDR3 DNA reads TGTGCCAGCAGTGAAGCGCGGGCTAGCGTTTACGAGCAGTACTTC.

CDR3 sequence: CASSLRTRSSGEQYF. The CDR3 DNA reads as TGTGCCAGCAGCTTACGGACTAGGAGTAGCGGCGAGCAGTACTTC. The chain joins TRBV11-3 to TRBJ2-7; 7 positions match TRBD2. The CDR3 loop spans 15 amino acids. The V segment lost 2 bases and the J segment 6 bases; nucleotides outside the gene matches: 10. The germline CDR1 and CDR2 sequences are SGHNT and YENEEA.

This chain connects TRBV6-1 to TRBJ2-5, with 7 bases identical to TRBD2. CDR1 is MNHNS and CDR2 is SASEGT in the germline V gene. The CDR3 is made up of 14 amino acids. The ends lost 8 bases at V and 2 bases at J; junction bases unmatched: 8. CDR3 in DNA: TGTGCCAGCGCCAACCTGGGAGGGCAAGAGACCCAGTACTTC. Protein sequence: CASANLGGQETQYF.

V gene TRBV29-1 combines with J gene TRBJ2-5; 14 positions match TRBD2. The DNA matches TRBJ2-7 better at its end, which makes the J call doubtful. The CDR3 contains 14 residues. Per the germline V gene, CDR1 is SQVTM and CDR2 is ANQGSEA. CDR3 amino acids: CSAETSGRDYEQYF. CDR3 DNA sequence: TGCAGCGCCGAGACTAGCGGGAGGGACTACGAGCAGTACTTC.

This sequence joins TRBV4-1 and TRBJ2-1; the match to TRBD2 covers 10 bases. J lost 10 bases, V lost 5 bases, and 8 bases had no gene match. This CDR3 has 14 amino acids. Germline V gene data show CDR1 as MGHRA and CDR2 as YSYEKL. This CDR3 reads CASSATSGRLEQFF. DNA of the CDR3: TGCGCCAGCAGCGCGACTAGCGGGCGCTTGGAGCAGTTCTTC.

This CDR3 is CASSLGGLGEKLFF. The CDR3 DNA sequence: TGTGCCAGTAGCCTGGGAGGACTGGGAGAAAAACTGTTTTTT. The J gene is TRBJ1-4, the V gene TRBV19; D call uncertain. The CDR3 contains 14 residues. Germline assignment: CDR1 LNHDA and CDR2 SQIVND (reference sequence). V was pared by 6 bases and J by 8 bases, with 16 bases between.

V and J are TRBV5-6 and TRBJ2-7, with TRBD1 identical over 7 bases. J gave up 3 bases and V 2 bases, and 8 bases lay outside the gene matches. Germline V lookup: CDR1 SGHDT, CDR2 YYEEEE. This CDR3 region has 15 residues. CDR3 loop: CASSLLPGTDYEQYF. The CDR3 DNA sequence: TGTGCCAGCAGCTTACTCCCCGGGACAGACTACGAGCAGTACTTC.

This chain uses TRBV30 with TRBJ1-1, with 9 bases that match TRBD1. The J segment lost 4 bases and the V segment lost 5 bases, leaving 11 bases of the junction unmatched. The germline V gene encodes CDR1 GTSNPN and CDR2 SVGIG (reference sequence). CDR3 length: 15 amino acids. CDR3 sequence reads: CAWWGQGGMGTEAFF. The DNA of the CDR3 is TGTGCCTGGTGGGGACAGGGCGGCATGGGCACTGAAGCTTTCTTT. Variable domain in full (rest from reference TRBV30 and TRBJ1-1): SQTIHQWPATLVQPVGSPLSLECTVEGTSNPNLYWYRQAAGRGLQLLFYSVGIGQISSEVPQNLSASRPQDRQFILSSKKLLLSDSGFYLCAWWGQGGMGTEAFFGQGTRLTVV.

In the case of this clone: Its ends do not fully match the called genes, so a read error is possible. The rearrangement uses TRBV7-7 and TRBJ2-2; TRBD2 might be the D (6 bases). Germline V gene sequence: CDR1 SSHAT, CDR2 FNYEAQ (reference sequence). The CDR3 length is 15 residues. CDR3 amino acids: CASSPRGFRGGELFF. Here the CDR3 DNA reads TGTGCTAGCAGCCCCCGGGGGTTCCGAGGCGGGGAGCTGTTTTTT.

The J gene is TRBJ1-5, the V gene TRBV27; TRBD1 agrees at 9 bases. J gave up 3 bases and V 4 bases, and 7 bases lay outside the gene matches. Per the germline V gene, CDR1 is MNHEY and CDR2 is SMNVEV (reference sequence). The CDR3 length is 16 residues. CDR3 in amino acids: CASSSWDRVNNQPQHF. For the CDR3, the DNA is TGTGCCAGCAGTTCTTGGGACAGGGTAAACAATCAGCCCCAGCATTTT.

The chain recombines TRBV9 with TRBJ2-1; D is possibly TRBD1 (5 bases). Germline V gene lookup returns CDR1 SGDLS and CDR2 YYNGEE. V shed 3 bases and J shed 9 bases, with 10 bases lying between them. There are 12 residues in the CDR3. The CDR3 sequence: CASSDWGAEQFF. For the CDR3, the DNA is TGTGCCAGCAGCGATTGGGGCGCTGAGCAGTTCTTC.

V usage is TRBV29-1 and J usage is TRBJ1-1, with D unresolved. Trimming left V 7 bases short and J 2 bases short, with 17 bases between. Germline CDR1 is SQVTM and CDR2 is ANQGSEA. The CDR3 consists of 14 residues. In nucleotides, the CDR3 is TGCAGCGCCCACGTTAAGCCAGGCAACACTGAAGCTTTCTTT. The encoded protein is CSAHVKPGNTEAFF.

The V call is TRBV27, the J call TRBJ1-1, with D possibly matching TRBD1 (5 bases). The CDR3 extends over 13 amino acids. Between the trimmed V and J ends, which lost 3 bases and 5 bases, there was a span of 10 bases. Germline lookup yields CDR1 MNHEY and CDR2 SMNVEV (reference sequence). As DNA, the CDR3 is TGTGCCAGCAGTTTCAGGGTCGTGACTGAAGCTTTCTTT. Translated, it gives CASSFRVVTEAFF.

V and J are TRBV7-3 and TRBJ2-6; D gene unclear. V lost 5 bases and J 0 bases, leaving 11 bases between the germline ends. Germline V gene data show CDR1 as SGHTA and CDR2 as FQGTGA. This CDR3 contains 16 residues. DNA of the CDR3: TGTGCCAGCAGCCCTCACGGGTACTCTGGGGCCAACGTCCTGACTTTC. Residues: CASSPHGYSGANVLTF. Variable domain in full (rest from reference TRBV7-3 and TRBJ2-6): GAGVSQTPSNKVTEKGKYVELRCDPISGHTALYWYRQSLGQGPEFLIYFQGTGAADDSGLPNDRFFAVRPEGSVSTLKIQRTERGDSAVYLCASSPHGYSGANVLTFGAGSRLTVL.

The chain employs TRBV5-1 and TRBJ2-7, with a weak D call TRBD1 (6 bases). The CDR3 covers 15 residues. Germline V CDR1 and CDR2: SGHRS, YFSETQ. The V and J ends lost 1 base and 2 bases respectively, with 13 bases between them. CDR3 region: CASSLILDRAYEQYF. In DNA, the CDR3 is TGCGCCAGCAGCTTGATCCTGGACAGAGCCTACGAGCAGTACTTC. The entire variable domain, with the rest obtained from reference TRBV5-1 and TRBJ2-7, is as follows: KAGVTQTPRYLIKTRGQQVTLSCSPISGHRSVSWYQQTPGQGLQFLFEYFSETQRNKGNFPGRFSGRQFSNSRSEMNVSTLELGDSALYLCASSLILDRAYEQYFGPGTRLTVT.

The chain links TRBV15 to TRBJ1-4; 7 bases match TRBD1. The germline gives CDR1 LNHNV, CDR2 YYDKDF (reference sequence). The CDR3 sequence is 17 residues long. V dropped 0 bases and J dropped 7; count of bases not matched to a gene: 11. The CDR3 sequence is CATSRDWARGPSEKLFF. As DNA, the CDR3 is TGTGCCACCAGCAGAGACTGGGCAAGGGGGCCATCTGAAAAACTGTTTTTT.

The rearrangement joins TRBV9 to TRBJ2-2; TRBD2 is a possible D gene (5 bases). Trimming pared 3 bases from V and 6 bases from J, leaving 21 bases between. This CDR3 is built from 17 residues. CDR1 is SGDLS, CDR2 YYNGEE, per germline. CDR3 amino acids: CASSGGGDFEGPGELFF. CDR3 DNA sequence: TGTGCCAGCAGCGGCGGAGGTGACTTTGAAGGGCCCGGGGAGCTGTTTTTT.

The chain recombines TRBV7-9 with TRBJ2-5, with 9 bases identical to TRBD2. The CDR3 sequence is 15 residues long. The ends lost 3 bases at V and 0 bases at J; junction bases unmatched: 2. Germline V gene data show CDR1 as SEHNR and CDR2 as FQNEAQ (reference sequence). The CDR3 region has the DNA TGTGCCAGCAGCTTTCGCGGGAGGGACCAAGAGACCCAGTACTTC. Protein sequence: CASSFRGRDQETQYF.

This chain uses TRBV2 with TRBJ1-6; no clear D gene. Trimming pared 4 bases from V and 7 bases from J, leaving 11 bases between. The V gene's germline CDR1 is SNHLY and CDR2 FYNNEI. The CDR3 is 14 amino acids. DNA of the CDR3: TGTGCCAGCAGTGCCACCCGGCGGAATTCACCCCTCCACTTT. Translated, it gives CASSATRRNSPLHF.

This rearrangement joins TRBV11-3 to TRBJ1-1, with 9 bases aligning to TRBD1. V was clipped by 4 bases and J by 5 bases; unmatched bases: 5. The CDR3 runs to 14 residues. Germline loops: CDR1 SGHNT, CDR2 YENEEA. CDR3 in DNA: TGTGCCAGCAGCTCTGGGGACAGGGAGACTGAAGCTTTCTTT. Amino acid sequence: CASSSGDRETEAFF. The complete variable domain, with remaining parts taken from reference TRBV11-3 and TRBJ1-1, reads EAGVVQSPRYKIIEKKQPVAFWCNPISGHNTLYWYLQNLGQGPELLIRYENEEAVDDSQLPKDRFSAERLKGVDSTLKIQPAELGDSAVYLCASSSGDRETEAFFGQGTRLTVV.

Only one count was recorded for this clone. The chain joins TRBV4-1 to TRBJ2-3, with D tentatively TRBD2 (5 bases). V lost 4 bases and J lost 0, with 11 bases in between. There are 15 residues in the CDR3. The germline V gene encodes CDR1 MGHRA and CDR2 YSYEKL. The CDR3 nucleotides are TGCGCCAGCAGCCTTTCCGGGATTAGCACAGATACGCAGTATTTT. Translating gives CASSLSGISTDTQYF.

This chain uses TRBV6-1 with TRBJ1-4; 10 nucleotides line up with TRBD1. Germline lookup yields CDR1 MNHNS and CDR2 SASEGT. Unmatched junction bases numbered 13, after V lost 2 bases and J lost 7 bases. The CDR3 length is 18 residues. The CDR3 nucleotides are TGTGCCAGCAGTGAAATTATCCCGGGACAGGGGCTGATTGAAAAACTGTTTTTT. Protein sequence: CASSEIIPGQGLIEKLFF.

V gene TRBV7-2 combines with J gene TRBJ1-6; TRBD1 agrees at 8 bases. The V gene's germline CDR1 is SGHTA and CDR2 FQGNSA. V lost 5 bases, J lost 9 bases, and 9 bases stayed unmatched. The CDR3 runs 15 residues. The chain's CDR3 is CASSRDRGSGSPLHF. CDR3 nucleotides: TGTGCCAGCAGCCGCGACAGGGGTAGCGGTTCACCCCTCCACTTT. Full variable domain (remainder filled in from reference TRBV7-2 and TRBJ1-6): GAGVSQSPSNKVTEKGKDVELRCDPISGHTALYWYRQSLGQGLEFLIYFQGNSAPDKSGLPSDRFSAERTGGSVSTLTIQRTQQEDSAVYLCASSRDRGSGSPLHFGNGTRLTVT.

The CDR3 DNA is TGTGCCACCACCCACGGGGGTCAGAACACTGAAGCTTTCTTT. Its translation is CATTHGGQNTEAFF. The genes are TRBV28 and TRBJ1-1, with D perhaps TRBD1 (5 bases). The CDR3 is made up of 14 amino acids. In germline, CDR1 is MDHEN, CDR2 SYDVKM. V was cut by 10 bases and J by 1 base, with 16 bases left in between.

The chain's CDR3 is CATSSGEGNTIYF. As DNA, the CDR3 is TGTGCCACCAGCAGTGGAGAGGGAAACACCATATATTTT. The genes are TRBV15 and TRBJ1-3; D is undetermined. The CDR3 has 13 amino acids. Trimming shortened V by 3 bases and J by 4 bases, and 7 bases separated the two germline ends. Germline CDR1 is LNHNV and CDR2 is YYDKDF (reference sequence).

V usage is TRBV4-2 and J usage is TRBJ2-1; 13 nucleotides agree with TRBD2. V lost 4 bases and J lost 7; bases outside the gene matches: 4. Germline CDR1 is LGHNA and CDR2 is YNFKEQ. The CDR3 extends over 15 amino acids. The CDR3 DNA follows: TGTGCCAGCAGCCTACTAGCGGGAGGGAAGAATGAGCAGTTCTTC. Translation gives CASSLLAGGKNEQFF.

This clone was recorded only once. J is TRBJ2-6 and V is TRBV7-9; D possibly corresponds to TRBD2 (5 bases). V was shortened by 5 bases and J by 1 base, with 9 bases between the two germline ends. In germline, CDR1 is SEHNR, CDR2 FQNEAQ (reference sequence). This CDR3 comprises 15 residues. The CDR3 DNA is TGTGCCAGCAGCCCCTGGACTTCTGGGGCCAACGTCCTGACTTTC. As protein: CASSPWTSGANVLTF.

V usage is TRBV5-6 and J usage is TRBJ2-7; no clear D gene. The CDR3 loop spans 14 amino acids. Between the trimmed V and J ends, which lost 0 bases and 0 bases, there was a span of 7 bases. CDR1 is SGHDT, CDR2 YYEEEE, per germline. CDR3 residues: CASSLGGTSYEQYF. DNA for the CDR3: TGTGCCAGCAGCTTGGGCGGTACCTCCTACGAGCAGTACTTC.

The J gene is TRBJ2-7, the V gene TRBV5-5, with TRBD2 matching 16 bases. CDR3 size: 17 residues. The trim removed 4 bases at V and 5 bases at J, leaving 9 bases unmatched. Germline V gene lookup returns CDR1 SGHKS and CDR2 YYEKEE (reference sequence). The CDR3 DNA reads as TGTGCCAGCAGCGCCACGGGACTAGCGGGGGGGTTCAACGAGCAGTACTTC. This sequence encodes CASSATGLAGGFNEQYF.

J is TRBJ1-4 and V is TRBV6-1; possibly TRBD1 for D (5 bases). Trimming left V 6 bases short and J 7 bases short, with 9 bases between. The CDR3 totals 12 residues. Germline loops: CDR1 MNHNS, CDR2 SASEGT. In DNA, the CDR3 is TGTGCCAGCAGCTTGGGGGGTGAAAAACTGTTTTTT. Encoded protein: CASSLGGEKLFF.

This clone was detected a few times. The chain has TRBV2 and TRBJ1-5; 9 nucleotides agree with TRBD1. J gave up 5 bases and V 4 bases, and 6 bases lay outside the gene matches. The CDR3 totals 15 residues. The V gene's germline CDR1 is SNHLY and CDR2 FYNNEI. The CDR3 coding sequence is TGTGCCAGCAGTGGGGGGGGACAGGGCCATCAGCCCCAGCATTTT. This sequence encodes CASSGGGQGHQPQHF.